Listed below are T cell receptor beta chains from one sample, sequenced in a study of shared clonotypes between healthy human individuals. Produced via immunoSEQ multiplex PCR; TCRdb's table is partial and in-frame only. The repertoire consists of millions of clones, with 85% to 95% occurring once and the leading ten covering 0.1% to 0.15%. Sequenced input: naive CD4+ T cells sorted from blood. These receptors came from a man younger than 35 in good health. Both conserved end residues are trimmed from each CDR3. Each record gives: V gene, CDR3 protein.

TRBV5-1,ASSLLALTPVNTEAF
TRBV2,ASRETRGSGQY
TRBV7-9,ASSYHRGTVISPLH
TRBV7-6,ASSSPLGDRTDTQY
TRBV6-5,ASSLDRGTYNEQF
TRBV4-1,ASSLGGGEETQY
TRBV7-9,ASSLEQGAGETQY
TRBV12-5,ASGPQTSRVEQF
TRBV7-8,ASSYTRLAGTETQY
TRBV7-2,ASSLGAYEQY
TRBV5-1,ASSPGLAGGPTDTQY
TRBV5-1,ASSPGRASFTEAF
TRBV20-1,SALRVNTQY
TRBV5-5,ASSLALSSYNSPLH
TRBV7-9,ASSLGELYEQY
TRBV6-1,ASRGAGANVLT
TRBV30,AWRRQMNTEAF
TRBV5-1,ASSLAASQSPNEKLF
TRBV4-2,ASNPGTGPVGELF
TRBV5-1,ASGTEDPDNEQF
TRBV11-2,ASSLRDISTIY
TRBV7-9,ASSLIQGISYEQY
TRBV6-1,ASSDGSGSGVNTQY
TRBV19,ASRQSSGTGELF
TRBV28,ASSTGHLGIQY
TRBV11-2,ASSLELQGFYGYT
TRBV2,ASGRETQY
TRBV9,ASSVTSGGAETQY
TRBV5-1,ASSLVQGITGELF
TRBV6-5,ASRRGRSTDTQY
TRBV5-4,ASTLGQGPGNTIY
TRBV28,ASSSTGGNTEAF
TRBV25-1,ASSRQGISEKLF
TRBV5-1,ASSRIVGEYTGELF
TRBV28,ASEDRGYGYT
TRBV5-8,ASSLVPGLPASSYEQY
TRBV5-6,ASRKIRDRAVYEQY
TRBV30,AWSRLADGEQY
TRBV5-4,ASSPKTGSTIYEQY